This T cell receptor (beta chain) was found in a study of OX40 agonist ivuxolimab in advanced cancers. This CDR3 comprises 14 residues. Trimming left V 6 bases short and J 0 bases short, with 8 bases between. Per germline, CDR1 MNHNS and CDR2 SASEGT. Data came from immunoSEQ multiplex PCR; TCRdb stores just in-frame clones and leaves some out. The repertoire holds 45,000 or so clones, with about nine tenths as singletons. The clonotype was recovered from an adult with an advanced solid tumor such as melanoma, head and neck, liver or kidney cancer. The rearrangement joins TRBV6-1 to TRBJ2-2; possibly TRBD1 for D (6 bases). The input for sequencing was CD4+ or CD8+ T cells sorted from blood, taken in a trial of the OX40 agonist ivuxolimab. The CDR3 DNA follows: TGTGCCAGCAGCCGGGACACGAACACCGGGGAGCTGTTTTTT. Amino acid sequence: CASSRDTNTGELFF.